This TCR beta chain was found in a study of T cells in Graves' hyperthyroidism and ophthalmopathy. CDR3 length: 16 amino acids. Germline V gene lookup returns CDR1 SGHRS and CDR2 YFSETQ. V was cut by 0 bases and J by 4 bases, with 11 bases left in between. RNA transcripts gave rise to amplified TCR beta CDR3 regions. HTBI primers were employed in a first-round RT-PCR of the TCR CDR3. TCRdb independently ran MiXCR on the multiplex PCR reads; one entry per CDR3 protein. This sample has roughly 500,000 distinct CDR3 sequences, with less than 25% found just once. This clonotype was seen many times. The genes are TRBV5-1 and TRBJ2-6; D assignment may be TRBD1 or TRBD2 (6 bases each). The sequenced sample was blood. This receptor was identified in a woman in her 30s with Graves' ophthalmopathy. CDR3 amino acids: CASSLGQGRGANVLTF. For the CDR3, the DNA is TGCGCCAGCAGCTTGGGGCAGGGGAGGGGGGCCAACGTCCTGACTTTC.